This passage covers 7 T cell receptor beta chains from one sample sequenced in a study of cytotoxic CD8 clonotypes in ibrutinib-treated CLL. The table came from immunoSEQ multiplex PCR; TCRdb's copy has only in-frame clones and leaves some out. This table holds 150,000 to 200,000 clones, around nine tenths found once. The sample here was PBMCs, taken at disease progression, from a patient treated with ibrutinib. The source of these receptors is a human donor with chronic lymphocytic leukemia.

The V call is TRBV6-5, the J call TRBJ1-5; D is unclear. Trimming removed 5 bases from V and 4 bases from J, with 9 bases in between. CDR1 MNHEY and CDR2 SVGAGI come from the germline V gene. The CDR3 runs 13 residues. The CDR3 DNA reads as TGTGCCAGCAGTCCTCAGGTGAATCAGCCCCAGCATTTT. Residues: CASSPQVNQPQHF.

This clone was seen only once. CDR3 coding DNA: TGTGCCAGCTCACCCGTCCCGGGACTAGCAGGGAACACCGGGGAGCTGTTTTTT. Translating gives CASSPVPGLAGNTGELFF. The chain combines TRBV18 with TRBJ2-2; 9 bases agree with TRBD2. Trimming took 3 bases from V and 1 from J; bases not matched to a gene: 9. The CDR3 consists of 18 residues. Per the germline V gene, CDR1 is KGHSH and CDR2 is LQKENI.

The chain uses TRBV7-3 and TRBJ2-3; 8 bases align to TRBD2. V trimming: 4 bases; J trimming: 6 bases; junction bases outside the gene matches: 15. Germline V gives CDR1 SGHTA, CDR2 FQGTGA. CDR3 length: 17 amino acids. The CDR3 is CASSSPRGGEEWDTQYF. In nucleotides, the CDR3 is TGTGCCAGCAGCTCCCCCCGGGGGGGGGAGGAATGGGATACGCAGTATTTT. Combining the CDR3 with reference TRBV7-3 and TRBJ2-3 gives the whole variable domain GAGVSQTPSNKVTEKGKYVELRCDPISGHTALYWYRQSLGQGPEFLIYFQGTGAADDSGLPNDRFFAVRPEGSVSTLKIQRTERGDSAVYLCASSSPRGGEEWDTQYFGPGTRLTVL.

This clone was counted only a few times. The rearrangement links TRBV9 to TRBJ2-1, with a possible D match to TRBD2 (6 bases). CDR1 is SGDLS, CDR2 YYNGEE, per germline. The CDR3 is made up of 16 amino acids. The V end was cut by 4 bases, the J end by 0 bases, with 14 bases between. Here the CDR3 DNA reads TGTGCCAGCAGCACCCGACTAGGCTACTCCTACAATGAGCAGTTCTTC. Protein sequence: CASSTRLGYSYNEQFF.

The chain joins TRBV29-1 to TRBJ2-5, with 9 nucleotides matching TRBD1. The CDR3 length is 15 residues. Trimming removed 2 bases from V and 1 base from J; junction bases left unmatched: 5. The germline V gene has CDR1 SQVTM and CDR2 ANQGSEA. CDR3 sequence reads: CSVEKDRGSQETQYF. The CDR3 coding sequence is TGCAGCGTTGAAAAGGACAGGGGAAGCCAAGAGACCCAGTACTTC. The complete variable domain, with remaining parts taken from reference TRBV29-1 and TRBJ2-5, reads SAVISQKPSRDICQRGTSLTIQCQVDSQVTMMFWYRQQPGQSLTLIATANQGSEATYESGFVIDKFPISRPNLTFSTLTVSNMSPEDSSIYLCSVEKDRGSQETQYFGPGTRLLVL.

The J gene is TRBJ1-1, the V gene TRBV5-6, with TRBD1 as a possible D gene (5 bases). The CDR3 is 16 amino acids. Trimming stripped 4 bases from V and 3 bases from J, with 19 bases between. Germline V gives CDR1 SGHDT, CDR2 YYEEEE. The CDR3 here is CASSLTGTRADTEAFF. CDR3 DNA sequence: TGTGCCAGCAGCCTAACGGGGACCCGAGCGGACACTGAAGCTTTCTTT.

The CDR3 DNA sequence: TGCGCCAGCAGCTTGGGACTAGCGGGAGGACACAATGAGCAGTTCTTC. It codes for CASSLGLAGGHNEQFF. The rearrangement links TRBV5-1 to TRBJ2-1, with 13 bases that match TRBD2. Germline lookup yields CDR1 SGHRS and CDR2 YFSETQ. J lost 5 bases, V lost 0 bases, and 2 bases had no gene match. The CDR3 has 16 residues.